This T cell receptor beta chain was retrieved from a study of OX40 agonist ivuxolimab in advanced cancers. Context from the whole study: Ivuxolimab, which targeted the costimulatory receptor OX40 (CD134), was an agonistic, fully human IgG2 monoclonal antibody. Prior anti-PD-1, anti-PD-L1 or anti-CTLA-4 therapy was permitted, and about two fifths of dose-escalation patients had received checkpoint inhibitors. Partial responses occurred in three dose-escalation patients, of whom one had hepatocellular carcinoma and two had cutaneous melanoma. Of the roughly 52 dose-escalation patients, hepatocellular carcinoma was present in about 20, melanoma in some 15, renal cell carcinoma in 9 and head and neck cancer in 9. The paper reports the monotherapy dose-escalation portion (N ≈ 50 patients) of the phase I ivuxolimab trial. Intravenous ivuxolimab was administered to patients every 2 weeks at six dose levels: 0.01, 0.1, 0.3, 1.5, 3 and 10 mg/kg. The point of sequencing TCRbeta in the periphery was to test whether ivuxolimab changed TCR sequence diversity and drove clonal T-cell expansion. A male proportion of roughly 80% and a mean age of about 60 years, ranging from roughly 23 to 79, were recorded for the dose-escalation cohort.

Genomic DNA was isolated from the sorted cells so that the TCRbeta CDR3 region could be sequenced. The immunoSEQ Assay was used for sequencing of TCRbeta CDR3 regions. Drawn from immuneACCESS, this table holds only the in-frame rearrangements with V and J called that TCRdb kept. Clones are partly lost; checked studies trace under half to an unresolved V gene and leave the rest unexplained. This sample gives tens of thousands of clones in total; roughly 90% of them show up just once. The ten largest clones add up to 12% to 15% of the sample. In this sample, this clone turned up once. The antigen this receptor binds is unknown. No much larger clonotype is one base removed from it; base qualities were not supplied. What the authors observed across the whole study: Partial responders in the 0.1-3.0 mg/kg groups had among the lowest normalized peripheral clonal expansion, especially among CD8+ T cells. The antigen specificity of the peripheral T cells that underwent clonal expansion was not determined. Clonal expansion of both CD4+ and CD8+ blood T cells was observed from baseline to week 6 at doses 0.1 to 3.0 mg/kg. Low levels of normalized T-cell clonal expansion were also seen in some patients who did not respond. After ivuxolimab, CD8+ T cells had more expanded clones than CD4+ T cells on average.

The trial excluded patients who had a history of autoimmune disease or who were on systemic immunosuppression. Peripheral blood for TCR sequencing was collected from all dose cohorts at baseline, on cycle 4 day 1, and on cycle 7 day 1. Samples came from an open-label, multicenter, first-in-human phase I dose-escalation trial of ivuxolimab. Adults with locally advanced or metastatic melanoma, renal cell, hepatocellular, or head and neck squamous cell carcinoma were enrolled in the trial. Before TCR sequencing, CD4+ T cells and CD8+ T cells from peripheral blood were sorted into separate populations. From the germline V gene, CDR1 is LGHNA and CDR2 is YNFKEQ. Inclusive of the bounding cysteine and phenylalanine, the CDR3 is 15 residues long. CDR3 DNA is the only sequence kept; it has 45 bases, read in frame from the first base. V and J are truncated by 1 base and 0 bases respectively, leaving an intervening sequence of 8 bases.

The chain joins TRBV4-2 to TRBJ2-3, with an unclear D gene assignment. Sequences were derived from CD4+ or CD8+ T cells sorted from blood, sampled in a trial of the OX40 agonist ivuxolimab. The TCR originated in an adult with an advanced solid tumor such as melanoma, head and neck, liver or kidney cancer. The CDR3 amino acid sequence is: CASSQVPDSTDTQYF. The DNA sequence is as follows: TGTGCCAGCAGCCAAGTGCCAGACAGCACAGATACGCAGTATTTT.